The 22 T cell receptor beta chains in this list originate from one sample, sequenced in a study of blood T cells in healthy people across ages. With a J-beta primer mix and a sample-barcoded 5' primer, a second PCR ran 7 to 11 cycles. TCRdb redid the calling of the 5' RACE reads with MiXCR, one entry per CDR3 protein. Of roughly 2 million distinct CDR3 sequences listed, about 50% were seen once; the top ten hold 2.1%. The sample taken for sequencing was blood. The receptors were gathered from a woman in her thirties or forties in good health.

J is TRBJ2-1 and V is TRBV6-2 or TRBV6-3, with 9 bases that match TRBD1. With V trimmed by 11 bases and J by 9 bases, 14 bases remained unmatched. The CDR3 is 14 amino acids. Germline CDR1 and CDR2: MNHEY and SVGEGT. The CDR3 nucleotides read TGTGCCTGCATAATGGGACAGGGTGAGGGTGAGCAGTTCTTC. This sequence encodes CACIMGQGEGEQFF.

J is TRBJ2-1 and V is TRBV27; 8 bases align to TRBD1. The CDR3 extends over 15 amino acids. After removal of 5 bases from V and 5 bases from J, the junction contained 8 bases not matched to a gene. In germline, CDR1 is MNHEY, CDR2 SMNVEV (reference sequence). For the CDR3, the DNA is TGTGCCAGCAGTATCAACAGGGGGAGTAACAATGAGCAGTTCTTC. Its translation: CASSINRGSNNEQFF.

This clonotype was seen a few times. CDR3 nucleotides: TGTGCCAGCAGCCCACCGGACACCAACAATGAGCAGTTCTTC. Its protein is CASSPPDTNNEQFF. This chain links TRBV9 with TRBJ2-1; D is perhaps TRBD1 (5 bases). Germline lookup yields CDR1 SGDLS and CDR2 YYNGEE. Between the trimmed V and J ends, which lost 4 bases and 5 bases, there was a span of 13 bases. The CDR3 is 14 amino acids.

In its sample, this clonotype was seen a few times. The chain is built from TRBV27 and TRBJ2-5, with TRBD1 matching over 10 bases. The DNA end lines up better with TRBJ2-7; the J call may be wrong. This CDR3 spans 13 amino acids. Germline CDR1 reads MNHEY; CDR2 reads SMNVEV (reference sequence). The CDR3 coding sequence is TGTGCCACCCAAAAAGGGACAGGGGACGAGCAGTACTTC. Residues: CATQKGTGDEQYF.

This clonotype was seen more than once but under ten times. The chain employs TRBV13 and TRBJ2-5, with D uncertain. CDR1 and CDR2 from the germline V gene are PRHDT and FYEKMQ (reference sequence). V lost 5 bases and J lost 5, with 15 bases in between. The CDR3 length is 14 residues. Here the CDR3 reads CASSHPRSRETQYF. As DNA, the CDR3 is TGTGCCAGCAGCCATCCCCGGTCACGGGAGACCCAGTACTTC.

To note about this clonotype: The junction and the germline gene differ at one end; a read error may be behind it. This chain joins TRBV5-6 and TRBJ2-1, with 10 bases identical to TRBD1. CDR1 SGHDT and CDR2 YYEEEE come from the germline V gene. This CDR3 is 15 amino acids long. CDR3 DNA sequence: TGTGCCAGCACCTTGACAGGGGGCGCTCGGAATGAGCAGTTCTTC. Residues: CASTLTGGARNEQFF.

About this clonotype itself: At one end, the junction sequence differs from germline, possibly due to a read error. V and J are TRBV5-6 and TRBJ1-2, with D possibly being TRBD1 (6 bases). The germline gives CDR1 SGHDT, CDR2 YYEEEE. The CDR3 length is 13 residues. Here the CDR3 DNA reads TGTGCCAGCAACTTGGGGGGCATGAGCGGCTACACCTTC. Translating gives CASNLGGMSGYTF.

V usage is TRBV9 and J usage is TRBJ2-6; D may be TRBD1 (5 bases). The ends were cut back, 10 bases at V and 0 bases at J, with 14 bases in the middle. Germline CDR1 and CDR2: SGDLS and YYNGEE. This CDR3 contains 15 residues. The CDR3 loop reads CASADSRSGANVLTF. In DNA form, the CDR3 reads TGTGCCTCAGCCGACAGCCGCTCTGGGGCCAACGTCCTGACTTTC.

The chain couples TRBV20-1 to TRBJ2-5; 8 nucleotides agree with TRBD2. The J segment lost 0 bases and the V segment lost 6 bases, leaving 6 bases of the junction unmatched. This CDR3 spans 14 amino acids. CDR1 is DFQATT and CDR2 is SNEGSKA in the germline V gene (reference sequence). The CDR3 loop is CSAGSTSDQETQYF. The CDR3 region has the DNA TGCAGTGCCGGGTCGACTAGCGACCAAGAGACCCAGTACTTC.

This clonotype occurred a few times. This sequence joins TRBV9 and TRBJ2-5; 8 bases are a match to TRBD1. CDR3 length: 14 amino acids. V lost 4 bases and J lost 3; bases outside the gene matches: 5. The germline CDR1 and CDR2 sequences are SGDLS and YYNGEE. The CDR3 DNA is TGTGCCAGCAGCCCCTCGACAGGGGAAGAGACCCAGTACTTC. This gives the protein CASSPSTGEETQYF.

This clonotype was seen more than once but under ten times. The CDR3 DNA sequence: TGTGCCAGCAGCAAGGACCAGGGGCCCTACGAGCAGTACTTC. As protein: CASSKDQGPYEQYF. The genes are TRBV7-6 and TRBJ2-7; D possibly corresponds to TRBD1 (6 bases). Per the germline V gene, CDR1 is SGHVS and CDR2 is FNYEAQ. Trimming removed 5 bases at V and 2 bases at J, with 13 bases between. The CDR3 length is 14 residues.

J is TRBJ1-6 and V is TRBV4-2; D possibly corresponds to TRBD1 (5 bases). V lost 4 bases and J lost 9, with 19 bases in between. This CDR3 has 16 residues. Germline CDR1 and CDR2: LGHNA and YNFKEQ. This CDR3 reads CASSPHETDMTSPLHF. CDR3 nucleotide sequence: TGTGCCAGCAGCCCGCATGAGACAGACATGACTTCACCCCTCCACTTT.

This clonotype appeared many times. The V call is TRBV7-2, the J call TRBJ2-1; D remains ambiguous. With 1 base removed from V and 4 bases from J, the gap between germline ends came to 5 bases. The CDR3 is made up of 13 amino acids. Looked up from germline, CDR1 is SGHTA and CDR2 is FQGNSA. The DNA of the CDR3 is TGTGCCAGCAGCTTAGAGCTATACAATGAGCAGTTCTTC. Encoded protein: CASSLELYNEQFF.

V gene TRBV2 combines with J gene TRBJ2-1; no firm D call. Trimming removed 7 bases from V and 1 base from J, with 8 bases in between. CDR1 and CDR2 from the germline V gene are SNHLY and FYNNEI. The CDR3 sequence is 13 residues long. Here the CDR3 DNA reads TGTGCCAGCACAGAATTTTCCTACAATGAGCAGTTCTTC. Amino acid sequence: CASTEFSYNEQFF.

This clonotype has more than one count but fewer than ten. In DNA, the CDR3 is TGCGCCAGCAGCCAAGGGCTTGCAGGGGGCTATGGCTACACCTTC. Translated: CASSQGLAGGYGYTF. The V gene is TRBV4-3, the J gene TRBJ1-2, with 7 bases fitting TRBD1. V gave up 1 base and J gave up 4 bases; unmatched junction bases: 6. The CDR3 spans 15 residues. In germline, CDR1 is LGHNA, CDR2 YSLEER.

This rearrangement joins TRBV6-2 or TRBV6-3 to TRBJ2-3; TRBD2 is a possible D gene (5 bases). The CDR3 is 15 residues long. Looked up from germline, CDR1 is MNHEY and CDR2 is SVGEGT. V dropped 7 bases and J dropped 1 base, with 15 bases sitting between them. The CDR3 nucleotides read TGTGCCAGCACACTAGGTGCTTCTGGCACAGATACGCAGTATTTT. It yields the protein CASTLGASGTDTQYF.

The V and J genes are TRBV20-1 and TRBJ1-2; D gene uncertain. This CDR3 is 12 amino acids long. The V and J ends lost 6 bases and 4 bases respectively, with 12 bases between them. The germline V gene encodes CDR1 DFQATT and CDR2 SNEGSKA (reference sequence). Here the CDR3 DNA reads TGCAGTGCGCTGAAAGGCGCCTATGGCTACACCTTC. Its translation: CSALKGAYGYTF.

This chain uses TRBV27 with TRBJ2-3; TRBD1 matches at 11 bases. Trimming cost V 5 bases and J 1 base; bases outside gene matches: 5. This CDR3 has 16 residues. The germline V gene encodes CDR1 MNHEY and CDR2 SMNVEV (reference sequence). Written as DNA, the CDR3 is TGTGCCAGCAGTGATTGGACAGGGGGCGGCACAGATACGCAGTATTTT. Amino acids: CASSDWTGGGTDTQYF.

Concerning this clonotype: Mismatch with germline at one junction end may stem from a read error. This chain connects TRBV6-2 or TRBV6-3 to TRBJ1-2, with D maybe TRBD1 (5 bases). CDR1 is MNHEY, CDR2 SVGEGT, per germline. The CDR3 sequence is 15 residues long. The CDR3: CASSYTPRGADGYTF. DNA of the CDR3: TGTGCCAGCAGTTACACCCCACGTGGGGCGGATGGTTACACCTTC.

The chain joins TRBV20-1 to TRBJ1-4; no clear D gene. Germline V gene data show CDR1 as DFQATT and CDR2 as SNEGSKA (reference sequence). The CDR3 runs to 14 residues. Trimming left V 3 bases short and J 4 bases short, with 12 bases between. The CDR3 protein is CSASAGGSNEKLFF. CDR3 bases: TGCAGTGCTAGTGCGGGAGGGAGTAATGAAAAACTGTTTTTT.

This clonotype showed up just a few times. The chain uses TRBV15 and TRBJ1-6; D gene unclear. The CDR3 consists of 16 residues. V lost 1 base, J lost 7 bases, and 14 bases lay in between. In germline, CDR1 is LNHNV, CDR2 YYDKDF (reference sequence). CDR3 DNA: TGTGCCACCAGCAGAGGAGGACCGAATGTCAATTCACCCCTCCACTTT. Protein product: CATSRGGPNVNSPLHF.

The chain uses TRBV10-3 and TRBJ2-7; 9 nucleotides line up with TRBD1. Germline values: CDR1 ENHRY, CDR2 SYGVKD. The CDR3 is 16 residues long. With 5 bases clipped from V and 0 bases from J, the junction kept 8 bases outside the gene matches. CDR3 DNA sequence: TGTGCCATCAGTAAAGGACAGGGGCTTACCTCCTACGAGCAGTACTTC. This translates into CAISKGQGLTSYEQYF.